This TCR beta chain was sequenced in a study of regulatory T cells in long-lasting Graves disease. Study-wide context: It was over 5 years of antithyroid drugs, with positive TSH receptor antibodies, that meant persistent Graves' disease. Whole-study results and caveats: It was possible that the small sample size reduced accuracy. Persistent disease showed a preference for TRBV28, TRBJ1-2 and TRBJ2-5.

In the case of this clonotype: Its antigen is not identified.

In building TCR beta libraries, iRepertoire HTBI primers were used together with Arm-PCR of CDR3 regions. Using its own MiXCR run on the multiplex PCR reads, TCRdb lists one record per CDR3 protein. Altogether 600,000 to 800,000 distinct CDR3 sequences are present, roughly 30% being singletons, with the ten largest covering 42%. The CDR3 runs to 13 residues. Germline V gene lookup returns CDR1 SGHDT and CDR2 YYEEEE. With 7 bases removed from V and 16 bases from J, the gap between germline ends came to 21 bases. Described time point: persistent/refractory GD, antithyroid drugs over 5 years with positive TRAb. There was RNA extracted from PBMCs, and the TCR library was made from it. EDTA tubes received about 10 milliliters of collected peripheral blood.

The specimen comprised peripheral blood mononuclear cells (PBMCs), sampled when the disease was refractory, from a patient treated with antithyroid drugs. This chain connects TRBV5-6 to TRBJ1-6; weak D call: TRBD1 (5 bases). The TCR sequence derives from a female donor with Graves disease. CDR3 sequence: CASAATQGPRLHF. The CDR3 DNA reads as TGTGCCAGCGCTGCCACTCAGGGACCAAGGCTCCACTTT.